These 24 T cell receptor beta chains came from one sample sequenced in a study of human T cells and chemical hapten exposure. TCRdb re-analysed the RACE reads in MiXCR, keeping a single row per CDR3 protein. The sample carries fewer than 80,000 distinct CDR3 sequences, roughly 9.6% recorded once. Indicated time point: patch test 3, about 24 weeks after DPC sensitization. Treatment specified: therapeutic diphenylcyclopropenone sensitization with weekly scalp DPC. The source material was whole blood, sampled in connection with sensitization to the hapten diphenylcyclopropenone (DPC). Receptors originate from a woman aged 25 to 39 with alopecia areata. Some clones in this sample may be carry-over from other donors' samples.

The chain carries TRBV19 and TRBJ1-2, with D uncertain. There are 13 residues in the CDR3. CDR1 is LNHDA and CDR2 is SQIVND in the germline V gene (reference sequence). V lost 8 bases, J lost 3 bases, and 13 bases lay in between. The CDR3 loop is CASSTRWHYGYTF. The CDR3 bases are TGTGCCAGTTCAACCCGATGGCACTATGGCTACACCTTC.

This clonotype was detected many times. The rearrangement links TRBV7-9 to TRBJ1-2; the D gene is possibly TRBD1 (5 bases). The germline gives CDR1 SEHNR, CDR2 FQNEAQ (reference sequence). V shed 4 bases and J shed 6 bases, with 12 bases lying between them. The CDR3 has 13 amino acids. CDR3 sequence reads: CASSSSGVNGYTF. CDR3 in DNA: TGTGCCAGCAGCTCTTCGGGGGTTAATGGCTACACCTTC.

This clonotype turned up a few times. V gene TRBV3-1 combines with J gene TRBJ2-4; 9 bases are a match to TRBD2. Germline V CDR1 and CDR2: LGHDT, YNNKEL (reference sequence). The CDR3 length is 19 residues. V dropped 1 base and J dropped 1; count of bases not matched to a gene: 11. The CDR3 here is CASSQAGGSGGMAKNIQYF. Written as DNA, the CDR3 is TGTGCCAGCAGCCAAGCAGGAGGGAGCGGGGGGATGGCCAAAAACATTCAGTACTTC.

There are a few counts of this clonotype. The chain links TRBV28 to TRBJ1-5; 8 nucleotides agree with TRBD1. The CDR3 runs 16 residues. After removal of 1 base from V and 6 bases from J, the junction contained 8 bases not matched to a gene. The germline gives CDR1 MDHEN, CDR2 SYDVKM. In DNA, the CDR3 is TGTGCCAGCAGTTTATTCATTACAGGGGGAGGTCAGCCCCAGCATTTT. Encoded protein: CASSLFITGGGQPQHF.

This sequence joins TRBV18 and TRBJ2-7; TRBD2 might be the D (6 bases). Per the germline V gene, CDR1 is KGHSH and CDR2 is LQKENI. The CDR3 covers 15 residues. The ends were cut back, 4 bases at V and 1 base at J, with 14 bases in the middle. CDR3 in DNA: TGTGCCAGCTCACGTCCGGTCGGGGGTTCCTACGAGCAGTACTTC. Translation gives CASSRPVGGSYEQYF.

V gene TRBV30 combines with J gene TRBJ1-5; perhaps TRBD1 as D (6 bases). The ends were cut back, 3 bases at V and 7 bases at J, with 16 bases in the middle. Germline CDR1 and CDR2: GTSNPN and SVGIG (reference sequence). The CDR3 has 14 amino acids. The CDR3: CAWSQGGLGQPQHF. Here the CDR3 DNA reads TGTGCCTGGAGCCAAGGGGGGCTGGGACAGCCCCAGCATTTT.

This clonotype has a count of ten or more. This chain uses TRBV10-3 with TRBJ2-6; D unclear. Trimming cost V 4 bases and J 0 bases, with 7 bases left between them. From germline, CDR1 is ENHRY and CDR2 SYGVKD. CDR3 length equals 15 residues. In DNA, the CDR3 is TGTGCCATCAGTGGACAACCCTCTGGGGCCAACGTCCTGACTTTC. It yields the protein CAISGQPSGANVLTF.

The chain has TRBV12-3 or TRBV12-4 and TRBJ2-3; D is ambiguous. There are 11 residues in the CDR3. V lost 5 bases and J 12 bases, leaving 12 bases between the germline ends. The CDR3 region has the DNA TGTGCCAGCAGTCCCCGTCTCGAACAGTATTTT. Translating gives CASSPRLEQYF.

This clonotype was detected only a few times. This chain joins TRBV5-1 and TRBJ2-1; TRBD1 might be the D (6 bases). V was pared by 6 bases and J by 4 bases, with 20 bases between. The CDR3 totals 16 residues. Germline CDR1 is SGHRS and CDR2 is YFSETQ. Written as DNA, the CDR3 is TGCGCCAGCACCCAAAGATTGGACAGCCATTACAATGAGCAGTTCTTC. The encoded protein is CASTQRLDSHYNEQFF.

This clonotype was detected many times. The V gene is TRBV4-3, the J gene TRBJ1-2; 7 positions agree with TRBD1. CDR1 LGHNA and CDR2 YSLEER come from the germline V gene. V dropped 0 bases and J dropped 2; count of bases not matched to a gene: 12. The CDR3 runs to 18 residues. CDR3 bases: TGCGCCAGCAGCCAAGATACCCAGACAGGGACATTAAACTATGGCTACACCTTC. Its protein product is CASSQDTQTGTLNYGYTF.

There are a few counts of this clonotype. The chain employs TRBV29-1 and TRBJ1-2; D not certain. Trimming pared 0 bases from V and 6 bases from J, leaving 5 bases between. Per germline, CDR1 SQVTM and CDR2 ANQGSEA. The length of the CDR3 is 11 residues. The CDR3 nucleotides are TGCAGCGTTGAAGATGCCCATGGCTACACCTTC. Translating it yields CSVEDAHGYTF.

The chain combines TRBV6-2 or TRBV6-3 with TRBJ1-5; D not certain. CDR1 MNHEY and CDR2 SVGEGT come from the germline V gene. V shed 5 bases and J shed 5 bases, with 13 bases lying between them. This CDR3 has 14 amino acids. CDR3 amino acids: CASSPLGPDQPQHF. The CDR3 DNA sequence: TGTGCCAGCAGTCCCCTAGGACCCGATCAGCCCCAGCATTTT.

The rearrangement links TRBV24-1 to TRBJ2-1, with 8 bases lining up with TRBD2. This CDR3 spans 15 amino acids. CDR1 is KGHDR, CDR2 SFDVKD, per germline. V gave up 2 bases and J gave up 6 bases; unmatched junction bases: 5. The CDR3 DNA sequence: TGTGCCACCAGTGATTCGTGGGGGACTAGCAATGAGCAGTTCTTC. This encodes CATSDSWGTSNEQFF.

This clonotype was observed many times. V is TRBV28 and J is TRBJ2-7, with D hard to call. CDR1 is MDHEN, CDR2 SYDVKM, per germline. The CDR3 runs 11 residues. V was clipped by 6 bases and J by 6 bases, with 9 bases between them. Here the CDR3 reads CASSAPSEQYF. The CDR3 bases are TGTGCCAGCAGCGCCCCCTCCGAGCAGTACTTC.

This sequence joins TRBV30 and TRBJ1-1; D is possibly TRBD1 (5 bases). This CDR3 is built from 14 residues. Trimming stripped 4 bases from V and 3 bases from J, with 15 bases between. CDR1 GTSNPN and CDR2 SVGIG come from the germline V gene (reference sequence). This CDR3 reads CAWTLGGGDTEAFF. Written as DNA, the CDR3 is TGTGCCTGGACCCTGGGCGGGGGGGACACTGAAGCTTTCTTT.

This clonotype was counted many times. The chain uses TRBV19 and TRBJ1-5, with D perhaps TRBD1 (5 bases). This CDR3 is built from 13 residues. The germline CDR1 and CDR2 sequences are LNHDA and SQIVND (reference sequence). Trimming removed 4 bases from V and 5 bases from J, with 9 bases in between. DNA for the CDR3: TGTGCCAGTAGTAGAGAAGGGGATCAGCCCCAGCATTTT. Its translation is CASSREGDQPQHF.

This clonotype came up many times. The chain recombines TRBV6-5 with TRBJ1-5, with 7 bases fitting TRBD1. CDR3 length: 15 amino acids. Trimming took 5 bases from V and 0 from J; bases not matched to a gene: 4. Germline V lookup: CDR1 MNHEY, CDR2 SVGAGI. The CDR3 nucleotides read TGTGCCAGCAGTCCTCGGGACAGTAGCAATCAGCCCCAGCATTTT. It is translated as CASSPRDSSNQPQHF.

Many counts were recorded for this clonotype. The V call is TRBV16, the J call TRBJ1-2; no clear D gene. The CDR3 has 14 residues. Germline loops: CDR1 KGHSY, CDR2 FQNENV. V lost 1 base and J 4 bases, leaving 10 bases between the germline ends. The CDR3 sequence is CASSQLTVSYGYTF. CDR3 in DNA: TGTGCCAGCAGCCAATTAACAGTCTCCTATGGCTACACCTTC. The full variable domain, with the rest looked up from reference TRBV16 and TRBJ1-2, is GEEVAQTPKHLVRGEGQKAKLYCAPIKGHSYVFWYQQVLKNEFKFLISFQNENVFDETGMPKERFSAKCLPNSPCSLEIQATKLEDSAVYFCASSQLTVSYGYTFGSGTRLTVV.

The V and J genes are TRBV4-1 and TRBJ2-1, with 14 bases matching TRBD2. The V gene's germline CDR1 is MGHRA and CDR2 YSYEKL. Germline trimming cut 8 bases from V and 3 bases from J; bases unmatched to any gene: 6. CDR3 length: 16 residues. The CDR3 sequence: CASGRGTSGSYNEQFF. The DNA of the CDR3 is TGCGCCAGCGGCCGCGGGACTAGCGGGAGCTACAATGAGCAGTTCTTC.

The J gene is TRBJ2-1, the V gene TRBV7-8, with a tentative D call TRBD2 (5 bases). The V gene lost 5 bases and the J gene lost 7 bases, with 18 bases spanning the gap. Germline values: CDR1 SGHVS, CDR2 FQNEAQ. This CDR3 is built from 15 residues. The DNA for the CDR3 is TGTGCCAGCAGCCCCGATGGCGGGTTTGTGAATGAGCAGTTCTTC. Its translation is CASSPDGGFVNEQFF.

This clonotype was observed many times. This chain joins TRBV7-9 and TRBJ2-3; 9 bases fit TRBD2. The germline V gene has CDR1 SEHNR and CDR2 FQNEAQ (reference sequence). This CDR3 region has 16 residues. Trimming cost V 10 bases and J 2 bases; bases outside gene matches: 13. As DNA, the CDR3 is TGTGCCATAGGATGGGGGACTAGCAGATCCACAGATACGCAGTATTTT. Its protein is CAIGWGTSRSTDTQYF.

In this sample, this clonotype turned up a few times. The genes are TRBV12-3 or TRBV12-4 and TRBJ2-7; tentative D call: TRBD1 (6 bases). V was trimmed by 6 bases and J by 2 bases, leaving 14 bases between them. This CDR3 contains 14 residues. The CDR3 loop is CASRRTEGAYEQYF. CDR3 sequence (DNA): TGTGCCAGCAGACGGACAGAGGGAGCCTACGAGCAGTACTTC.

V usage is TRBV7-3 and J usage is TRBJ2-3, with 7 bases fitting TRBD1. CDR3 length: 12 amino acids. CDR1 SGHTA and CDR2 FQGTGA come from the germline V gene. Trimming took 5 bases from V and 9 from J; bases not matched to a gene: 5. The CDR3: CASSLTGTTQYF. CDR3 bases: TGTGCCAGCAGCCTGACAGGGACCACGCAGTATTTT.

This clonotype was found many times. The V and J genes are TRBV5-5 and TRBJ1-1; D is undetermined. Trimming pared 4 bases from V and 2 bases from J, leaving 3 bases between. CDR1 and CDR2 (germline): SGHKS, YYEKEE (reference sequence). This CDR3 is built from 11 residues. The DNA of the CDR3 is TGTGCCAGCAGCCGAAACACTGAAGCTTTCTTT. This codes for CASSRNTEAFF.